One T cell receptor beta chain is described in this entry. No antigen is known for it. This sample is part of a study of T cells after yellow fever vaccination. In the study overall: Low-cell-number fractions were prepared with SMART-Seq v4 Ultra Low Input. Whole-study findings and limits: In post-booster samples, most primary-vaccination clones reappeared (just under 98% CD4, 88% CD8). A weaker secondary response peaked on day 5, the primary on day 15. CD4 and CD8 compartments shared a small share of clonotypes.

CDR3 length: 14 residues. Germline lookup yields CDR1 LGHNA and CDR2 YSLEER. V was pared by 0 bases and J by 3 bases, with 8 bases between. TCRdb independently ran MiXCR on the 5' RACE reads; one entry per CDR3 protein. The table includes a few hundred thousand distinct CDR3 sequences, over 10% detected once. This TCR was recovered from a man aged 25-40 years who received the YFV17D yellow fever vaccine. The sequencing here drew on CD4+ T cells sorted from PBMCs, taken 45 days after the yellow fever booster vaccination. The V gene is TRBV4-3, the J gene TRBJ2-5; D uncertain. CDR3 sequence: CASSQEALKETQYF. In nucleotides, the CDR3 is TGCGCCAGCAGCCAAGAAGCTTTAAAAGAGACCCAGTACTTC.